This T cell receptor beta chain appears in the sequencing data of a study of blood T cell repertoires in COVID-19. Authors' analysis steps: Reference gene primer amplification gave estimated nucleated cell counts. Only in-frame clones appear in the TCRdb table, and some are missing; sequencing was by immunoSEQ multiplex PCR. Clone size and V and J calls were adopted from that table, with D and trimming inferred from the DNA. Here the sample spans 490,000 or so clones, approximately 86% being singletons. The CDR3 is 14 residues long. In germline, CDR1 is PRHDT, CDR2 FYEKMQ (reference sequence). V lost 1 base and J 2 bases, leaving 8 bases between the germline ends. Participants reported their clinical history, and cohort assignment relied on those reports. Each recovered donor of Cohort 3 presented with two negative PCRs, clearance, or symptom resolution. This clone came up once.

Sequenced input: PBMCs or T cells enriched from blood (not recorded which). The source is a woman aged 55-70 years who had recovered from COVID-19. This rearrangement joins TRBV13 to TRBJ1-2; no clear D. The DNA of the CDR3 is TGTGCCAGCAGCTTAGAATCAGGAAACTATGGCTACACCTTC. This translates into CASSLESGNYGYTF.